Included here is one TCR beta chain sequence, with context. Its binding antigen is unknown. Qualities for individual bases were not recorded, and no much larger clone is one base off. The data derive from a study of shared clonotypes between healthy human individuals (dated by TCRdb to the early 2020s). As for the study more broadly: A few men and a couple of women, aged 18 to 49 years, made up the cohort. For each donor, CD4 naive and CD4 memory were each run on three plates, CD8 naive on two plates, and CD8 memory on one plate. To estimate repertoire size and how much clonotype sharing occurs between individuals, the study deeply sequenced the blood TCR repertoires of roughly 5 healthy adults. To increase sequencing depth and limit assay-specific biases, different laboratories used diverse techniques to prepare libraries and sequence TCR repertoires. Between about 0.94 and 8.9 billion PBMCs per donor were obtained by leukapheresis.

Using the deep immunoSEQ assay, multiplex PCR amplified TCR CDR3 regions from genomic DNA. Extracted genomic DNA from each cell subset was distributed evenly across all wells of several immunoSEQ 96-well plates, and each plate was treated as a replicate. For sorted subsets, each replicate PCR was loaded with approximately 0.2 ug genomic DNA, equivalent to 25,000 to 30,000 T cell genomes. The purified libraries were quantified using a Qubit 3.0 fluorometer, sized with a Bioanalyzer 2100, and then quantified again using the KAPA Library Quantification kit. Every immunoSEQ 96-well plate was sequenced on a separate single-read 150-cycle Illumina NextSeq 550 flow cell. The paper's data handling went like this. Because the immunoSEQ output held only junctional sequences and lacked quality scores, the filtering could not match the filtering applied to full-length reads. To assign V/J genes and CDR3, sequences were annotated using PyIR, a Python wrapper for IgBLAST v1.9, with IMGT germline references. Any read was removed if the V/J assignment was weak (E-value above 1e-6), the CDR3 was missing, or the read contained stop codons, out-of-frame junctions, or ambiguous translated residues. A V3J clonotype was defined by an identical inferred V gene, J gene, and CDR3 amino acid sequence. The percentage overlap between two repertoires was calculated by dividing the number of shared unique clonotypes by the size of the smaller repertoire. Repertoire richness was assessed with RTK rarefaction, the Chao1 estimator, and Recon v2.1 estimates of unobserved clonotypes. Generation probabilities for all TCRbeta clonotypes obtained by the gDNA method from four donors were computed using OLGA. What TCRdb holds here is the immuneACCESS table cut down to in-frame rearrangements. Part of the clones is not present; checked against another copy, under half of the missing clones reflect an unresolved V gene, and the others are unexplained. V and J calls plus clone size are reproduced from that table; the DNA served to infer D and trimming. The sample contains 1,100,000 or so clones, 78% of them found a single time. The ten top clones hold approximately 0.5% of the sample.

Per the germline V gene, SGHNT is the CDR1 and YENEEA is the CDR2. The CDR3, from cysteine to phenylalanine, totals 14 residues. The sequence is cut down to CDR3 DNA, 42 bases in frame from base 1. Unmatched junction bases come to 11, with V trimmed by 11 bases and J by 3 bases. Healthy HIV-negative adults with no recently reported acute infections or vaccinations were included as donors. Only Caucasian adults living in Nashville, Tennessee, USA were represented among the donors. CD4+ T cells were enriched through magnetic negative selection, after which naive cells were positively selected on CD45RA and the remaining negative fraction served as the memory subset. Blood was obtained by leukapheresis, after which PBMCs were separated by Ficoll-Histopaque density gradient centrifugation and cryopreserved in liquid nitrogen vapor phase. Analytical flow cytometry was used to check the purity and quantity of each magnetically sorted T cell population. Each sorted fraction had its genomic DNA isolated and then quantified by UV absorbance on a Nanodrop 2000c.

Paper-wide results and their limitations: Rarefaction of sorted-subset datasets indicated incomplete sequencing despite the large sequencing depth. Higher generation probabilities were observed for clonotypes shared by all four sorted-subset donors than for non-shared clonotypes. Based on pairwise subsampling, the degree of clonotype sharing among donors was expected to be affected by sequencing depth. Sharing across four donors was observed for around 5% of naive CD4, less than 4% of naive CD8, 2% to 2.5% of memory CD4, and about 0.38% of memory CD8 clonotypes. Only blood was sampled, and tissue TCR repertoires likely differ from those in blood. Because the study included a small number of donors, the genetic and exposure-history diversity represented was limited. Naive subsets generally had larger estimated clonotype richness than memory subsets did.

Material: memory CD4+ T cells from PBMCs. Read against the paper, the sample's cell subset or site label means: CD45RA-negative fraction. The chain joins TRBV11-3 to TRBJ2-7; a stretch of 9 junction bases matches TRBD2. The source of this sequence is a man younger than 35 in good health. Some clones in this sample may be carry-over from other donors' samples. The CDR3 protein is CAHCAGSGGYEQYF. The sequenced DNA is TGTGCCCATTGTGCGGGTAGCGGGGGCTACGAGCAGTACTTC.